Each of the 30 T cell receptor beta chains below was sequenced from the same sample in a study of shared clonotypes between healthy human individuals. Generated by immunoSEQ multiplex PCR, the TCRdb table keeps only in-frame clones and is missing some. The table shows a few million clones, with around nine tenths occurring only once. The sample consisted of naive CD4+ T cells sorted from blood. Subset specified: CD45RA+ positively selected. The origin of the receptors is a man between 18 and 29 years old in good health.

The V call is TRBV28, the J call TRBJ2-3; 9 nucleotides agree with TRBD1. J lost 3 bases, V lost 4 bases, and 8 bases had no gene match. The germline V gene has CDR1 MDHEN and CDR2 SYDVKM. There are 16 residues in the CDR3. The CDR3 DNA sequence: TGTGCCAGCAGTTGGAGTTGGACAGGGGATACAGATACGCAGTATTTT. This sequence encodes CASSWSWTGDTDTQYF.

As for this clone: At the DNA level, this CDR3 is encoded by other sequences in the same sample as well. This rearrangement joins TRBV11-2 to TRBJ1-4, with a weak D call TRBD1 (6 bases). The CDR3 sequence is 14 residues long. Trimming removed 6 bases from V and 3 bases from J, with 11 bases in between. In germline, CDR1 is SGHAT, CDR2 FQNNGV. The CDR3 sequence: CASSPDRSNEKLFF. CDR3 in DNA: TGTGCCAGCAGTCCCGACAGGTCTAATGAAAAACTGTTTTTT.

The chain has TRBV7-9 and TRBJ2-2; D gene uncertain. With 3 bases removed from V and 5 bases from J, the gap between germline ends came to 7 bases. The CDR3 runs to 13 residues. CDR1 SEHNR and CDR2 FQNEAQ come from the germline V gene (reference sequence). The CDR3 DNA sequence: TGTGCCAGCAGCTTCTCCCAAACCGGGGAGCTGTTTTTT. Its translation: CASSFSQTGELFF.

This clone was counted a single time. J is TRBJ2-6 and V is TRBV29-1, with 7 positions matching TRBD1. The trim removed 6 bases at V and 3 bases at J, leaving 5 bases unmatched. The CDR3 length is 14 residues. Germline V gene data show CDR1 as SQVTM and CDR2 as ANQGSEA. The CDR3 sequence is CSVRQGNGANVLTF. The CDR3 DNA follows: TGCAGCGTCAGACAGGGTAATGGGGCCAACGTCCTGACTTTC.

In this sample, this clone turned up a few times. This chain connects TRBV2 to TRBJ2-3, with D perhaps given as TRBD1 or TRBD2 (5 bases each). In germline, CDR1 is SNHLY, CDR2 FYNNEI. The ends were cut back, 4 bases at V and 1 base at J, with 12 bases in the middle. The CDR3 runs 15 residues. The CDR3 DNA reads TGTGCCAGCAGTGCCGGGACGGCCCGCACAGATACGCAGTATTTT. Amino acid sequence: CASSAGTARTDTQYF.

The rearrangement uses TRBV2 and TRBJ1-1, with D possibly matching TRBD1 (5 bases). The CDR3 runs 14 residues. The germline V and J ends were trimmed by 6 bases and 5 bases, with 16 bases remaining between them. Per germline, CDR1 SNHLY and CDR2 FYNNEI. CDR3 protein: CASRDDRGVTEAFF. In nucleotides, the CDR3 is TGTGCCAGCAGGGACGACAGAGGCGTAACTGAAGCTTTCTTT.

J is TRBJ2-2 and V is TRBV10-3; D may correspond to TRBD1 or TRBD2 (5 bases each). V was cut by 2 bases and J by 3 bases, with 16 bases left in between. This CDR3 is built from 17 residues. Germline loops: CDR1 ENHRY, CDR2 SYGVKD. CDR3 in DNA: TGTGCCATCAGTGAGAGGGACGGCTTGGGGGACACCGGGGAGCTGTTTTTT. Amino acid sequence: CAISERDGLGDTGELFF.

This chain joins TRBV9 and TRBJ2-2, with D tentatively TRBD2 (5 bases). The CDR3 consists of 14 residues. Trimming stripped 4 bases from V and 7 bases from J, with 14 bases between. Per germline, CDR1 SGDLS and CDR2 YYNGEE. The CDR3 region is CASSRPPEGGELFF. The CDR3 nucleotides are TGTGCCAGCAGCCGGCCCCCCGAGGGCGGGGAGCTGTTTTTT.

This chain joins TRBV4-3 and TRBJ1-1; TRBD1 is a possible D gene (5 bases). V lost 1 base and J 6 bases, leaving 15 bases between the germline ends. This CDR3 region has 15 residues. The germline V gene has CDR1 LGHNA and CDR2 YSLEER. Written as DNA, the CDR3 is TGCGCCAGCAGCCAAGTCGGGGCGGTCTTTGCTGAAGCTTTCTTT. Its translation: CASSQVGAVFAEAFF.

In DNA, the CDR3 is TGTGCCAGCAGCATGGGCCCCTTGGGGAACACCGGGGAGCTGTTTTTT. This codes for CASSMGPLGNTGELFF. This rearrangement joins TRBV7-2 to TRBJ2-2; D gene ambiguous. V gave up 5 bases and J gave up 1 base, with 14 bases separating them. The germline gives CDR1 SGHTA, CDR2 FQGNSA. The CDR3 spans 16 residues.

In its sample, this clone was seen a few times. The gene calls are TRBV7-9 and TRBJ1-2; no definite D call. Per germline, CDR1 SEHNR and CDR2 FQNEAQ (reference sequence). V lost 5 bases to trimming and J lost 3 bases, with 7 bases between them. CDR3 size: 12 residues. CDR3 sequence: CASSRHDYGYTF. The CDR3, as DNA: TGTGCCAGCAGCCGACACGACTATGGCTACACCTTC.

The genes are TRBV11-2 and TRBJ2-3; 9 nucleotides line up with TRBD2. The trim removed 5 bases at V and 3 bases at J, leaving 9 bases unmatched. The CDR3 contains 16 residues. Germline V CDR1 and CDR2: SGHAT, FQNNGV. This chain's CDR3 is CASSPIAGDVTDTQYF. For the CDR3, the DNA is TGTGCCAGCAGCCCCATAGCGGGAGACGTAACAGATACGCAGTATTTT.

The chain recombines TRBV5-4 with TRBJ1-1; D unclear. V lost 0 bases, J lost 5 bases, and 8 bases lay in between. CDR1 and CDR2 (germline): SGHNT, YYREEE (reference sequence). This CDR3 region has 13 residues. CDR3 amino acids: CASSLARETEAFF. CDR3 nucleotides: TGTGCCAGCAGCTTGGCTAGGGAGACTGAAGCTTTCTTT.

As concerns this clone: This same CDR3 is encoded by further DNA sequences in the sample. J is TRBJ1-5 and V is TRBV2, with a possible D match to TRBD1 (5 bases). Germline CDR1 SNHLY, CDR2 FYNNEI. Trimming pared 4 bases from V and 4 bases from J, leaving 8 bases between. The CDR3 has 13 amino acids. The CDR3 here is CASSGGGNQPQHF. CDR3 DNA: TGTGCCAGCAGTGGTGGGGGGAATCAGCCCCAGCATTTT.

This chain's CDR3 is CASSLSPSANEQFF. CDR3 DNA: TGTGCCAGCAGCCTAAGTCCTAGCGCCAATGAGCAGTTCTTC. The V and J genes are TRBV11-3 and TRBJ2-1; a possible D gene is TRBD2 (6 bases). This CDR3 spans 14 amino acids. Germline V gene lookup returns CDR1 SGHNT and CDR2 YENEEA. V gave up 5 bases and J gave up 6 bases, with 14 bases separating them.

The chain links TRBV10-2 to TRBJ2-5, with D possibly TRBD2 on 7 matching bases. Trimming took off 4 bases at V and 5 bases at J, with 14 bases between the two ends. CDR3 size: 14 residues. Germline V gene lookup returns CDR1 WSHSY and CDR2 SAAADI. The CDR3: CASSAGGGGETQYF. The CDR3 nucleotides are TGCGCCAGCAGTGCTGGGGGGGGCGGGGAGACCCAGTACTTC.

V is TRBV5-6 and J is TRBJ2-1, with 9 bases that match TRBD1. CDR1 SGHDT and CDR2 YYEEEE come from the germline V gene. J was trimmed by 6 bases and V by 3 bases; bases with no gene match: 7. The CDR3 length is 15 residues. The DNA of the CDR3 is TGTGCCAGCAGCTATGGGACAGGGTTGCTCAATGAGCAGTTCTTC. It yields the protein CASSYGTGLLNEQFF.

The chain has TRBV2 and TRBJ2-2; the D gene is possibly TRBD1 (6 bases). This CDR3 is 15 amino acids long. CDR1 is SNHLY, CDR2 FYNNEI, per germline. V was pared by 7 bases and J by 0 bases, with 12 bases between. CDR3 in DNA: TGTGCCAGCATTAGGACAGATTCGAACACCGGGGAGCTGTTTTTT. Translation: CASIRTDSNTGELFF. Based on the CDR3 plus reference TRBV2 and TRBJ2-2, the full variable domain is EPEVTQTPSHQVTQMGQEVILRCVPISNHLYFYWYRQILGQKVEFLVSFYNNEISEKSEIFDDQFSVERPDGSNFTLKIRSTKLEDSAMYFCASIRTDSNTGELFFGEGSRLTVL.

V is TRBV18 and J is TRBJ1-2; no reliable D call. The CDR3 is made up of 15 amino acids. The germline CDR1 and CDR2 sequences are KGHSH and LQKENI. Trimming removed 6 bases at V and 6 bases at J, with 20 bases between. The CDR3 DNA is TGTGCCAGCTCGATCTACCCTCAGATATATGATGGCTACACCTTC. Amino acids: CASSIYPQIYDGYTF.

This chain connects TRBV5-1 to TRBJ2-3; no clear D gene. The CDR3 is 13 residues long. Germline values: CDR1 SGHRS, CDR2 YFSETQ. The ends were cut back, 7 bases at V and 4 bases at J, with 13 bases in the middle. The CDR3 bases are TGCGCCAGCGGCGTTGTGGGTGCAGATACGCAGTATTTT. Translating gives CASGVVGADTQYF.

The chain carries TRBV6-1 and TRBJ2-1; D is ambiguous. The CDR3 is made up of 14 amino acids. V was shortened by 2 bases and J by 5 bases, with 10 bases between the two germline ends. Germline values: CDR1 MNHNS, CDR2 SASEGT. The CDR3 nucleotides read TGTGCCAGCAGTGAAACAAGCCTTCACAATGAGCAGTTCTTC. Translation gives CASSETSLHNEQFF.

V and J are TRBV30 and TRBJ2-5; 10 nucleotides align to TRBD2. The CDR3 consists of 15 residues. The ends lost 2 bases at V and 5 bases at J; junction bases unmatched: 8. Germline V CDR1 and CDR2: GTSNPN, SVGIG (reference sequence). The CDR3 region has the DNA TGTGCCTGGAGTCGAGCTAGCGGGGGAGCGGAGACCCAGTACTTC. Amino acids: CAWSRASGGAETQYF.

The chain carries TRBV7-8 and TRBJ1-4; possibly TRBD1 for D (6 bases). Per germline, CDR1 SGHVS and CDR2 FQNEAQ. The CDR3 loop spans 15 amino acids. Trimming took off 5 bases at V and 0 bases at J, with 10 bases between the two ends. In DNA, the CDR3 is TGTGCCAGCAGCGCCCGGACAGCAACTAATGAAAAACTGTTTTTT. This encodes CASSARTATNEKLFF.

This chain uses TRBV5-5 with TRBJ2-4, with D possibly matching TRBD1 (6 bases). The length of the CDR3 is 16 residues. CDR1 SGHKS and CDR2 YYEKEE come from the germline V gene (reference sequence). V lost 2 bases, J lost 1 base, and 13 bases lay in between. The CDR3 region has the DNA TGTGCCAGCAGCTTCAGTACAGGGTTTGCCAAAAACATTCAGTACTTC. Translation: CASSFSTGFAKNIQYF.

The chain employs TRBV4-3 and TRBJ1-2, with D possibly being TRBD1 (5 bases). Germline-derived CDR1 and CDR2 are LGHNA and YSLEER. The CDR3 runs to 14 residues. The ends were cut back, 0 bases at V and 7 bases at J, with 12 bases in the middle. CDR3 sequence (DNA): TGCGCCAGCAGCCAAGATGGGGGGTTTGGTGGCTACACCTTC. Residues: CASSQDGGFGGYTF.

The CDR3 here is CASSPPSGGAVNEQFF. The DNA for the CDR3 is TGTGCCAGCAGCCCACCTAGCGGGGGGGCCGTGAATGAGCAGTTCTTC. This rearrangement joins TRBV7-6 to TRBJ2-1, with 12 nucleotides matching TRBD2. Trimming cost V 5 bases and J 7 bases; bases outside gene matches: 9. The germline CDR1 and CDR2 sequences are SGHVS and FNYEAQ. The CDR3 length is 16 residues. Full variable domain (remainder filled in from reference TRBV7-6 and TRBJ2-1): GAGVSQSPRYKVTKRGQDVALRCDPISGHVSLYWYRQALGQGPEFLTYFNYEAQQDKSGLPNDRFSAERPEGSISTLTIQRTEQRDSAMYRCASSPPSGGAVNEQFFGPGTRLTVL.

As concerns this clone: The same CDR3 also results from other DNA sequences found in this sample. V and J are TRBV2 and TRBJ2-7; no definite D call. The CDR3 is 12 amino acids. Trimming left V 8 bases short and J 1 base short, with 9 bases between. Looked up from germline, CDR1 is SNHLY and CDR2 is FYNNEI. CDR3 in amino acids: CASSVGSYEQYF. In DNA form, the CDR3 reads TGTGCCAGCTCCGTAGGGTCCTACGAGCAGTACTTC. The whole variable domain, remainder taken from reference TRBV2 and TRBJ2-7, is EPEVTQTPSHQVTQMGQEVILRCVPISNHLYFYWYRQILGQKVEFLVSFYNNEISEKSEIFDDQFSVERPDGSNFTLKIRSTKLEDSAMYFCASSVGSYEQYFGPGTRLTVT.

The rearrangement uses TRBV7-2 and TRBJ1-5, with TRBD1 matching over 12 bases. Germline CDR1 and CDR2: SGHTA and FQGNSA. Losses at the gene ends were 1 base for V and 6 bases for J; bases not matched to a gene: 4. The CDR3 contains 16 residues. The CDR3 DNA is TGTGCCAGCAGCTTAGGAGGGACAGGGGGCAGTCAGCCCCAGCATTTT. This gives the protein CASSLGGTGGSQPQHF.

The V gene is TRBV19, the J gene TRBJ2-6; D gene uncertain. The germline CDR1 and CDR2 sequences are LNHDA and SQIVND (reference sequence). The CDR3 length is 13 residues. Trimming removed 7 bases at V and 2 bases at J, with 6 bases between. The CDR3 is CASTSAGANVLTF. The CDR3 DNA reads as TGTGCCAGTACGAGTGCTGGGGCCAACGTCCTGACTTTC. The full variable domain, with the rest looked up from reference TRBV19 and TRBJ2-6, is DGGITQSPKYLFRKEGQNVTLSCEQNLNHDAMYWYRQDPGQGLRLIYYSQIVNDFQKGDIAEGYSVSREKKESFPLTVTSAQKNPTAFYLCASTSAGANVLTFGAGSRLTVL.

The genes are TRBV7-9 and TRBJ2-7, with D hard to call. The CDR3 spans 13 residues. Germline CDR1 SEHNR, CDR2 FQNEAQ (reference sequence). Trimming stripped 1 base from V and 6 bases from J, with 10 bases between. The CDR3 loop is CASSLDTLGEQYF. Written as DNA, the CDR3 is TGTGCCAGCAGCTTAGACACCTTAGGCGAGCAGTACTTC.